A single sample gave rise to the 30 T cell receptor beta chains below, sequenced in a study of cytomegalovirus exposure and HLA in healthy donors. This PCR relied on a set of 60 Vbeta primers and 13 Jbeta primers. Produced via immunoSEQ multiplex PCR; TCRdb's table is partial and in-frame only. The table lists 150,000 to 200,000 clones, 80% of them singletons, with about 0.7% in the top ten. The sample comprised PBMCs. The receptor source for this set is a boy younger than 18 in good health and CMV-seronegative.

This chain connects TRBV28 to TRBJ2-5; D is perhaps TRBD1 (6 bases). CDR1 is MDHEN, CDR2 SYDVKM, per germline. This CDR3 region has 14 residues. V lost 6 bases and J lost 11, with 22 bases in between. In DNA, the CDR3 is TGTGCCAGCAGCCGGACAGCCACCACCTCTGGGCAGTACTTC. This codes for CASSRTATTSGQYF.

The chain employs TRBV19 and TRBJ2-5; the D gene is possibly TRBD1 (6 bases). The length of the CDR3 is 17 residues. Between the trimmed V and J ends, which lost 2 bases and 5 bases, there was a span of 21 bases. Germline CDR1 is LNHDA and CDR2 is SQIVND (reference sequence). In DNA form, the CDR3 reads TGTGCCAGTAGTATATACAGGGCCTTGGGGTCCCGGGAGACCCAGTACTTC. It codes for CASSIYRALGSRETQYF.

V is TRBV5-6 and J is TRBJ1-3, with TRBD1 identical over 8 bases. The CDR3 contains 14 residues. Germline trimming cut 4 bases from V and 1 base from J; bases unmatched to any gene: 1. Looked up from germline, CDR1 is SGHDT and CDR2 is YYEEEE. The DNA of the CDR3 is TGTGCCAGCAGCCGGACAGGGTCTGGAAACACCATATATTTT. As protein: CASSRTGSGNTIYF.

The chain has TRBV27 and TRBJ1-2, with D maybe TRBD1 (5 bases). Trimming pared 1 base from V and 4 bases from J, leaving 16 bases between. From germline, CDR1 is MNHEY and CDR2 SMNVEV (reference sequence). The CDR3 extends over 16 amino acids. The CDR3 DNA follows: TGTGCCAGCAGTTTATTAGGGGCACCCGACTCCTATGGCTACACCTTC. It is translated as CASSLLGAPDSYGYTF.

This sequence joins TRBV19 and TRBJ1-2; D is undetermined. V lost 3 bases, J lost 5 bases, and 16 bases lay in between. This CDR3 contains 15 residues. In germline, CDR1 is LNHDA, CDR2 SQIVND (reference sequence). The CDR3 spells CASSIRPEGGYGYTF. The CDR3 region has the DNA TGTGCCAGTAGTATCCGGCCCGAGGGAGGGTATGGCTACACCTTC.

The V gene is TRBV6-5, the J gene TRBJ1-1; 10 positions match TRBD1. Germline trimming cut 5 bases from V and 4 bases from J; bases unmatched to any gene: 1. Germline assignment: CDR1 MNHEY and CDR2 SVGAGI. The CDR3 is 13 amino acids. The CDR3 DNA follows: TGTGCCAGCAGTAGACAGGGGGCCACTGAAGCTTTCTTT. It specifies CASSRQGATEAFF.

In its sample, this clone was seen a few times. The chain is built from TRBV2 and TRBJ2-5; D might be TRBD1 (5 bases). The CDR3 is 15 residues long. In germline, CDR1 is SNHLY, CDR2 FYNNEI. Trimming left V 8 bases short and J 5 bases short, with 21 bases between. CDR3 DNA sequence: TGTGCCAGCGGGGCTGAACGCGTCAGGGTGGAGACCCAGTACTTC. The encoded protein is CASGAERVRVETQYF.

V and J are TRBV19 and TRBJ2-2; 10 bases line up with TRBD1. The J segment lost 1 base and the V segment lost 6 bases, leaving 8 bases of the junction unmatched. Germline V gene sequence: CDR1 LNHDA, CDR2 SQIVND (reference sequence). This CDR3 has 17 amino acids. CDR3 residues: CASSPDRTGGNTGELFF. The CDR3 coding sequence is TGTGCCAGTAGCCCCGATCGGACAGGGGGGAACACCGGGGAGCTGTTTTTT.

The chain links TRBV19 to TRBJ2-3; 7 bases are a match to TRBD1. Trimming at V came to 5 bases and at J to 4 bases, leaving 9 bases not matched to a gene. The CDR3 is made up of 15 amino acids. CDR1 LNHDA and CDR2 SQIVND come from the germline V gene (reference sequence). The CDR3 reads CASSVFRGIADTQYF. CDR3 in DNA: TGTGCCAGTAGTGTATTCAGGGGGATCGCAGATACGCAGTATTTT.

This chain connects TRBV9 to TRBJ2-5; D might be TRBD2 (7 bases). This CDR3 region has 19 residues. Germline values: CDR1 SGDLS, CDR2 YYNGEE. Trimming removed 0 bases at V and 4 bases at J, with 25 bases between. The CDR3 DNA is TGTGCCAGCAGCGTAGGGGGGAGGGGGGCAACGGGCACGGGAGAGACCCAGTACTTC. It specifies CASSVGGRGATGTGETQYF.

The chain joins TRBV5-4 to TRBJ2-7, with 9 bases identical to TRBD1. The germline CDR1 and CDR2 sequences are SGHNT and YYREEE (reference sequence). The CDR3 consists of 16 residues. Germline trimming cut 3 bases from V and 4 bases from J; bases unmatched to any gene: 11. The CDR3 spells CASSSNPGQGIYEQYF. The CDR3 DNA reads TGTGCCAGCAGCTCCAATCCGGGACAGGGAATATACGAGCAGTACTTC.

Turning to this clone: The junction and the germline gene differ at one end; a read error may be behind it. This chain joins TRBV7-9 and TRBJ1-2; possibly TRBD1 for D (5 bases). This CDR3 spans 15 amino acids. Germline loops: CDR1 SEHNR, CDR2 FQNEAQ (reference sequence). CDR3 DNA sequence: TGTTCCAGCAGCCTCTCACTGGGGCCATCCTATGGCTACACCTTC. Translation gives CSSSLSLGPSYGYTF.

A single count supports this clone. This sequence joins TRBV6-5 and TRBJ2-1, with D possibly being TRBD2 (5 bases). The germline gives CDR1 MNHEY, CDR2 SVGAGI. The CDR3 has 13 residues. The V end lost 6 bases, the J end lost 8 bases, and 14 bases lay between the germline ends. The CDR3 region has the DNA TGTGCCAGCAGCCTAGCCGTTCGGCATGAGCAGTTCTTC. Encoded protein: CASSLAVRHEQFF.

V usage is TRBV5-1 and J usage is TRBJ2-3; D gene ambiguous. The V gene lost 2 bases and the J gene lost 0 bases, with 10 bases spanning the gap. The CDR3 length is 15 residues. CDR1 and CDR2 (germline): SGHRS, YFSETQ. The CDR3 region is CASSFMTHSTDTQYF. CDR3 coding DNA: TGCGCCAGCAGCTTTATGACTCACAGCACAGATACGCAGTATTTT.

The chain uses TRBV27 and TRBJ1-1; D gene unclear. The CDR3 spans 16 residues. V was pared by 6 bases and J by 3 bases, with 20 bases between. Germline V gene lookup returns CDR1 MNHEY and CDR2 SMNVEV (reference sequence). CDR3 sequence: CASRPISSAGDTEAFF. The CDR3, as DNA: TGTGCCAGCAGACCCATCTCCAGCGCGGGTGACACTGAAGCTTTCTTT.

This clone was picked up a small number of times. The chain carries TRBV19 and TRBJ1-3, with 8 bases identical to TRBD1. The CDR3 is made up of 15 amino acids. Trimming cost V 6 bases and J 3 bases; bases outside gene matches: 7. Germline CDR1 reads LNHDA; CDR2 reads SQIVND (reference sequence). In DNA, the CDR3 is TGTGCCAGTAGGACCCAGGGGGCTGGTGGAAACACCATATATTTT. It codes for CASRTQGAGGNTIYF. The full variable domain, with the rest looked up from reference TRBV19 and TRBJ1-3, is DGGITQSPKYLFRKEGQNVTLSCEQNLNHDAMYWYRQDPGQGLRLIYYSQIVNDFQKGDIAEGYSVSREKKESFPLTVTSAQKNPTAFYLCASRTQGAGGNTIYFGEGSWLTVV.

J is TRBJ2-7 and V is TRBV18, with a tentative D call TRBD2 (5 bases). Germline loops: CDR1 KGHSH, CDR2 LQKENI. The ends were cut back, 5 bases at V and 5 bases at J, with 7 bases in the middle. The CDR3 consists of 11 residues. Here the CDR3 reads CASSAGDEQYF. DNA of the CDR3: TGTGCCAGCTCAGCCGGGGACGAGCAGTACTTC.

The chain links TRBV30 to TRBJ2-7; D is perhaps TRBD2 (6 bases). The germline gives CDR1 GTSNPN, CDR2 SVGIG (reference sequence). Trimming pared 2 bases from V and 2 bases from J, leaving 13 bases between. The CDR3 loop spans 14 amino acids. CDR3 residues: CAWSRRESAYEQYF. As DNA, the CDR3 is TGTGCCTGGAGTAGACGGGAGTCGGCCTACGAGCAGTACTTC. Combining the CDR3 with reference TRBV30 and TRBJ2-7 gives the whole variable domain SQTIHQWPATLVQPVGSPLSLECTVEGTSNPNLYWYRQAAGRGLQLLFYSVGIGQISSEVPQNLSASRPQDRQFILSSKKLLLSDSGFYLCAWSRRESAYEQYFGPGTRLTVT.

Here the CDR3 reads CASSRSEGAINEQYF. In DNA form, the CDR3 reads TGTGCCAGCAGCCGGTCGGAGGGGGCGATCAACGAGCAGTACTTC. The rearrangement uses TRBV2 and TRBJ2-7; D might be TRBD1 (7 bases). Germline lookup yields CDR1 SNHLY and CDR2 FYNNEI. The CDR3 extends over 15 amino acids. V lost 6 bases to trimming and J lost 5 bases, with 20 bases between them.

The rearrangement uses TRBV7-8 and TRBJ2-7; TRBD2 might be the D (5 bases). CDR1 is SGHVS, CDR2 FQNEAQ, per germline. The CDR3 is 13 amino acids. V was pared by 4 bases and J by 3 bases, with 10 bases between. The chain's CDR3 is CASSSTKDYEQYF. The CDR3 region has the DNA TGTGCCAGCAGCTCGACTAAAGACTACGAGCAGTACTTC.

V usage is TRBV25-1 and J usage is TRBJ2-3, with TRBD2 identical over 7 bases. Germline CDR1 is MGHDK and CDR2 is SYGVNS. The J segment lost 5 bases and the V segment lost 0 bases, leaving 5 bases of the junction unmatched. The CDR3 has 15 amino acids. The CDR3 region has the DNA TGTGCCAGCAGTGAATATTATCCTAGCGGAGATACGCAGTATTTT. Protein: CASSEYYPSGDTQYF.

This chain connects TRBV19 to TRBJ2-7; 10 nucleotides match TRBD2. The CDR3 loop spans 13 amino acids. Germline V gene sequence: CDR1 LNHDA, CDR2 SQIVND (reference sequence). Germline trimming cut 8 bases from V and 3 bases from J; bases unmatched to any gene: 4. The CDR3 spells CASSGTSVYEQYF. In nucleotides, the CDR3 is TGTGCCAGTTCCGGGACTAGCGTCTACGAGCAGTACTTC.

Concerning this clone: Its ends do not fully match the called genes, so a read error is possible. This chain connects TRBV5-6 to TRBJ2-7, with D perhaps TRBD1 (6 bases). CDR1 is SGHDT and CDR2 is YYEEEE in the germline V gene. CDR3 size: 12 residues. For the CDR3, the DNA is TGTGCCAGCAGCTCCATTGAACAGGGACCACAATTC. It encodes CASSSIEQGPQF.

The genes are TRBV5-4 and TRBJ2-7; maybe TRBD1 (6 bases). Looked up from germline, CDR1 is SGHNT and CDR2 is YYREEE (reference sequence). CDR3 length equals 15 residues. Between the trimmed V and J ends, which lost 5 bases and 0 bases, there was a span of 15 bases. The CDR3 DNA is TGTGCCAGCAGGGTAGACAGGTTCGGCTCCTACGAGCAGTACTTC. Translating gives CASRVDRFGSYEQYF.

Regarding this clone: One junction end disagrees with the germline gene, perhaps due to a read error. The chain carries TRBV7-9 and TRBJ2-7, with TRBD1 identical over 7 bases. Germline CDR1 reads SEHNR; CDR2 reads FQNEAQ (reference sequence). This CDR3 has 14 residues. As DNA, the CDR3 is TGTGCCAGCGGCTTAGCCAGGGGGTTCCACGAGCAGTACTTC. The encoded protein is CASGLARGFHEQYF.

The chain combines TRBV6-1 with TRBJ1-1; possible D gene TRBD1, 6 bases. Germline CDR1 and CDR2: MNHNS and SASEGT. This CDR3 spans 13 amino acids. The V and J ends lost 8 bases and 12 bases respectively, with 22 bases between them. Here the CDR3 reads CASFETPYRDTFF. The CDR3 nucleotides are TGTGCCAGCTTTGAAACCCCCTACAGGGATACTTTCTTT.

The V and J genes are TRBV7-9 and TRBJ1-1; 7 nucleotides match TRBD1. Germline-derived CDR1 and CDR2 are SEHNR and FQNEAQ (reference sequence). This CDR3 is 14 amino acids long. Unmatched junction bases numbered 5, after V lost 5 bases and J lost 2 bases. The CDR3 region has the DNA TGTGCCAGCAGCCCCAGGGGGTTTAACACTGAAGCTTTCTTT. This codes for CASSPRGFNTEAFF.

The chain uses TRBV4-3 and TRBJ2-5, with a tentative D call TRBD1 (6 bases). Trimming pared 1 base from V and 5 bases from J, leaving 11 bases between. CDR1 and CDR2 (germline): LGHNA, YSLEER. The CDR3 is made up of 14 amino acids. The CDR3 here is CASSQVGAGETQYF. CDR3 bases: TGCGCCAGCAGCCAAGTGGGGGCAGGCGAGACCCAGTACTTC.

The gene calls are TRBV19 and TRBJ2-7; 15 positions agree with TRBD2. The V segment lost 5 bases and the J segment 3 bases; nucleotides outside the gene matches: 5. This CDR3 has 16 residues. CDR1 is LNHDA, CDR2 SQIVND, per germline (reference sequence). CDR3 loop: CASSFGLAGGNYEQYF. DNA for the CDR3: TGTGCCAGTAGTTTTGGACTAGCGGGAGGGAACTACGAGCAGTACTTC.

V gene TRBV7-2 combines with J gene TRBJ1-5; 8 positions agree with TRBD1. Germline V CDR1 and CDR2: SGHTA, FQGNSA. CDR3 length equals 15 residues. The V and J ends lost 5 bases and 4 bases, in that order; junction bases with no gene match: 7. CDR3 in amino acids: CASSQDRVGNQPQHF. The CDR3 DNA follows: TGTGCCAGCAGCCAGGACAGGGTGGGGAATCAGCCCCAGCATTTT.